The T cell receptor beta chain described here comes from a study of T cell repertoires in cytomegalovirus infection. As for the study in general: From public TCR beta signatures came an indication of both CMV infection and matching HLA type. General study findings and limits: Identification of carriers of CMV plus the relevant HLA was performed using cumulative public TCR beta family frequency. The response measured ex vivo was dominated by TCR beta clonotypes (HLA-C-restricted and CMV-specific).

V lost 5 bases and J lost 4, with 18 bases in between. CDR3 length: 16 amino acids. For this clonotype: The antigen is undetermined.

TCRdb redid the calling of the reads with MiXCR, one entry per CDR3 protein. Of 630,000 or so distinct CDR3 sequences listed, less than 25% are singletons. The receptor was isolated from a human donor in good health (CMV status not recorded). Some clones in this sample may be carry-over from other donors' samples. Sequencing used CD8+ T cells from PBMCs. This chain connects TRBV12-3 or TRBV12-4 to TRBJ2-1; D may be TRBD1 or TRBD2 (5 bases each). CDR3 nucleotide sequence: TGTGCCAGCAGTCCTCCGGGACCCCTTGTTTACAATGAGCAGTTCTTC. It yields the protein CASSPPGPLVYNEQFF.